This TCR beta chain was profiled in a study of control samples from healthy donors and cancer patients. Trimming stripped 3 bases from V and 7 bases from J, with 10 bases between. CDR3 length: 12 amino acids. In germline, CDR1 is SGHDT, CDR2 YYEEEE. Profiled with immunoSEQ multiplex PCR; TCRdb holds only in-frame clones, not every one. The data show about 140,000 clones, with 88% seen just once and approximately 9.4% held by the top ten. The V gene is TRBV5-6, the J gene TRBJ1-1, with D unresolved. The sequenced material came from blood. The sequence came from a woman in her thirties in good health. CDR3 coding DNA: TGTGCCAGCAGCTCCCCGCCGCTTGAAGCTTTCTTT. As protein: CASSSPPLEAFF.